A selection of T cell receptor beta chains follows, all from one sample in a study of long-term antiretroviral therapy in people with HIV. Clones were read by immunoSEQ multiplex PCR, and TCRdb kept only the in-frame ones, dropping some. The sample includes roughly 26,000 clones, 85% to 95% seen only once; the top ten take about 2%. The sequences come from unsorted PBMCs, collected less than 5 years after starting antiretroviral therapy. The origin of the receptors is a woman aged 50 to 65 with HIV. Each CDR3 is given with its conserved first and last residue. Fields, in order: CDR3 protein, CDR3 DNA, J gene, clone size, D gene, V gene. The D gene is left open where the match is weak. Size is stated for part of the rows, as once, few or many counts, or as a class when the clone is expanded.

CDR3aa: CASSLDEGGDSGELFF; CDR3nt: TGTGCCAGCAGCTTAGATGAAGGGGGCGACTCTGGGGAGCTGTTTTTT; j_gene: TRBJ2-2; abundance: -; d_gene: TRBD1; v_gene: TRBV7-2
CDR3aa: CASSQGPSTYEQYF; CDR3nt: TGTGCCAGCAGCCAAGGACCTTCTACCTACGAGCAGTACTTC; j_gene: TRBJ2-7; abundance: -; d_gene: -; v_gene: TRBV14
CDR3aa: CASSVGGSKETQYF; CDR3nt: TGTGCCAGCAGCGTAGGCGGGTCCAAAGAGACCCAGTACTTC; j_gene: TRBJ2-5; abundance: -; d_gene: -; v_gene: TRBV9
CDR3aa: CASSLGGDSLSNYGYTF; CDR3nt: TGTGCCAGCAGCTTGGGGGGGGACAGTCTCTCTAACTATGGCTACACCTTC; j_gene: TRBJ1-2; abundance: -; d_gene: TRBD1; v_gene: TRBV7-9
CDR3aa: CASGRDSSSYNEQFF; CDR3nt: TGTGCTAGTGGCCGGGACTCCAGCTCCTACAATGAGCAGTTCTTC; j_gene: TRBJ2-1; abundance: -; d_gene: -; v_gene: TRBV12-5
CDR3aa: CASSFRGFEAFF; CDR3nt: TGTGCCAGCAGTTTTCGGGGTTTTGAAGCTTTCTTT; j_gene: TRBJ1-1; abundance: -; d_gene: -; v_gene: TRBV6-6
CDR3aa: CASSQDLGPGWVEYF; CDR3nt: TGCGCCAGCAGCCAAGATCTCGGCCCGGGCTGGGTGGAGTATTTT; j_gene: TRBJ2-3; abundance: -; d_gene: -; v_gene: TRBV4-3
CDR3aa: CASSRASGSYEQFF; CDR3nt: TGTGCCAGCAGTCGGGCTAGCGGGAGTTATGAGCAGTTCTTC; j_gene: TRBJ2-1; abundance: -; d_gene: TRBD2; v_gene: TRBV6-6
CDR3aa: CASRVAAAYEQYF; CDR3nt: TGTGCCAGCAGGGTAGCGGCAGCCTACGAGCAGTACTTC; j_gene: TRBJ2-7; abundance: once; d_gene: -; v_gene: TRBV6-1
CDR3aa: CASSFVGIHEQYF; CDR3nt: TGTGCCAGCAGTTTTGTGGGTATCCACGAGCAGTACTTC; j_gene: TRBJ2-7; abundance: -; d_gene: -; v_gene: TRBV27
CDR3aa: CATSRVLVGRRGNQPQHF; CDR3nt: TGTGCCACCAGCAGAGTTTTAGTCGGTCGTAGAGGCAATCAGCCCCAGCATTTT; j_gene: TRBJ1-5; abundance: -; d_gene: -; v_gene: TRBV15
CDR3aa: CASSVGQGSGTQYF; CDR3nt: TGTGCCAGCAGCGTCGGACAAGGTTCAGGGACGCAGTATTTT; j_gene: TRBJ2-3; abundance: -; d_gene: -; v_gene: TRBV9
CDR3aa: CASSVALSRSISYEQYF; CDR3nt: TGTGCCAGCAGTGTCGCCCTTTCGCGGAGTATCTCCTACGAGCAGTACTTC; j_gene: TRBJ2-7; abundance: few; d_gene: -; v_gene: TRBV6-1
CDR3aa: CASNGGAGELFF; CDR3nt: TGTGCCAGCAATGGGGGCGCCGGGGAGCTGTTTTTT; j_gene: TRBJ2-2; abundance: -; d_gene: -; v_gene: TRBV2
CDR3aa: CASSLDGQTDTQYF; CDR3nt: TGTGCCAGCAGTCTCGACGGACAAACAGATACGCAGTATTTT; j_gene: TRBJ2-3; abundance: -; d_gene: -; v_gene: TRBV7-9
CDR3aa: CSVERGENIQYF; CDR3nt: TGCAGCGTTGAAAGGGGAGAAAACATTCAGTACTTC; j_gene: TRBJ2-4; abundance: once; d_gene: -; v_gene: TRBV29-1
CDR3aa: CASGTGGSGNTIYF; CDR3nt: TGTGCCAGCGGTACCGGGGGCTCTGGAAACACCATATATTTT; j_gene: TRBJ1-3; abundance: -; d_gene: -; v_gene: TRBV6-1
CDR3aa: CASSFGTGLYEQYF; CDR3nt: TGCGCCAGCAGCTTCGGGACAGGCCTCTACGAGCAGTACTTC; j_gene: TRBJ2-7; abundance: -; d_gene: TRBD1; v_gene: TRBV5-1
CDR3aa: CASSVMGSNEKLFF; CDR3nt: TGTGCCAGCAGTGTAATGGGTTCTAATGAAAAACTGTTTTTT; j_gene: TRBJ1-4; abundance: -; d_gene: -; v_gene: TRBV2
CDR3aa: CASSQADYTYQRLNTEAFF; CDR3nt: TGCGCCAGCAGCCAAGCGGATTATACTTACCAGCGATTGAACACTGAAGCTTTCTTT; j_gene: TRBJ1-1; abundance: -; d_gene: -; v_gene: TRBV4-1
CDR3aa: CASSLALAGGLYEQYF; CDR3nt: TGTGCCAGCAGTTTAGCATTAGCGGGAGGACTCTACGAGCAGTACTTC; j_gene: TRBJ2-7; abundance: -; d_gene: TRBD2; v_gene: TRBV28
CDR3aa: CASSSTATPSYEQYF; CDR3nt: TGTGCCAGCAGTTCGACCGCTACCCCTTCCTACGAGCAGTACTTC; j_gene: TRBJ2-7; abundance: -; d_gene: -; v_gene: TRBV27
CDR3aa: CASSLTDSSYNEQFF; CDR3nt: TGTGCCAGCAGCTTAACCGATAGCTCCTACAATGAGCAGTTCTTC; j_gene: TRBJ2-1; abundance: -; d_gene: -; v_gene: TRBV11-3
CDR3aa: CASSQDLVYEQYF; CDR3nt: TGCGCCAGCAGCCAAGATCTGGTCTACGAGCAGTACTTC; j_gene: TRBJ2-7; abundance: -; d_gene: -; v_gene: TRBV4-1
CDR3aa: CASSQDRWGGYTF; CDR3nt: TGCGCCAGCAGCCAAGATAGGTGGGGAGGCTACACCTTC; j_gene: TRBJ1-2; abundance: -; d_gene: -; v_gene: TRBV4-1
CDR3aa: CASSGSGSSYEQYF; CDR3nt: TGTGCCAGCAGCGGTAGCGGGAGCTCCTACGAGCAGTACTTC; j_gene: TRBJ2-7; abundance: -; d_gene: TRBD2; v_gene: TRBV5-4
CDR3aa: CASSLRGAAGELFF; CDR3nt: TGTGCCAGCAGCCTAAGGGGGGCGGCCGGGGAGCTGTTTTTT; j_gene: TRBJ2-2; abundance: -; d_gene: -; v_gene: TRBV27
CDR3aa: CSGRVGQLEFF; CDR3nt: TGCAGTGGTAGAGTGGGCCAACTGGAATTCTTC; j_gene: TRBJ2-1; abundance: -; d_gene: -; v_gene: TRBV20-1
CDR3aa: CASSLSRGPHVPGELFF; CDR3nt: TGCGCCAGCAGCTTGTCCAGGGGGCCTCACGTCCCCGGGGAGCTGTTTTTT; j_gene: TRBJ2-2; abundance: -; d_gene: TRBD1; v_gene: TRBV5-1
CDR3aa: CASSLDRGNTIYF; CDR3nt: TGTGCCAGCAGCTTGGACAGGGGAAACACCATATATTTT; j_gene: TRBJ1-3; abundance: -; d_gene: -; v_gene: TRBV5-4
CDR3aa: CASSLLLGGSYEQFF; CDR3nt: TGTGCCAGCAGCTTACTACTAGGGGGTTCCTATGAGCAGTTCTTC; j_gene: TRBJ2-1; abundance: -; d_gene: -; v_gene: TRBV7-9
CDR3aa: CASSQGSDNEQFF; CDR3nt: TGTGCCAGCTCACAGGGCTCGGACAATGAGCAGTTCTTC; j_gene: TRBJ2-1; abundance: -; d_gene: -; v_gene: TRBV18